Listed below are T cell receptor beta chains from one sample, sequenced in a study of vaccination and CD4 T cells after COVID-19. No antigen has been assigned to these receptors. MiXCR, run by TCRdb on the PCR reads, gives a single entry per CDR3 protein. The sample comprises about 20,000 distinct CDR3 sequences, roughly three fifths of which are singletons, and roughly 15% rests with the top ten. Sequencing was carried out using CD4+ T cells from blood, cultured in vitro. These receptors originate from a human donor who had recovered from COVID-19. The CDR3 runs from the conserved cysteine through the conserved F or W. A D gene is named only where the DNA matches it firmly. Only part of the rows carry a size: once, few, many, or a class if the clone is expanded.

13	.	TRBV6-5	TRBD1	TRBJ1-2	TGTGCCAGCATGTTACTACAGGGGGGTGGCTACACCTTC	CASMLLQGGGYTF
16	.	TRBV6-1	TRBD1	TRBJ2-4	TGTGCCAGCAGCACTGGACAGGGACCAGCCAAAAACATTCAGTACTTC	CASSTGQGPAKNIQYF
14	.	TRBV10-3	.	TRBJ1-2	TGTGCCATCAACCCGGACGGAACTCACTATGGCTACACCTTC	CAINPDGTHYGYTF
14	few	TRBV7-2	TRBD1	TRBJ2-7	TGTGCCAGCAGCTCCGGACAGGGTGCCTACGAGCAGTACTTC	CASSSGQGAYEQYF
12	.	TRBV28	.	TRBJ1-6	TGTGCCAGCAGTTTAATGAATTCACCCCTCCACTTT	CASSLMNSPLHF
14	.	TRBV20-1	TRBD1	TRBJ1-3	TGCAGTGCTGCACAGGGGAAAACTGGAAACACCATATATTTT	CSAAQGKTGNTIYF
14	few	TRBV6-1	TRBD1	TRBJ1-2	TGTGCCAGCAGGTTAGACAGGGGTAACTATGGCTACACCTTC	CASRLDRGNYGYTF
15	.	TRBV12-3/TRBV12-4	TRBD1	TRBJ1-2	TGTGCCAGCACCGAGACAGGGGTTAGGAACTATGGCTACACCTTC	CASTETGVRNYGYTF
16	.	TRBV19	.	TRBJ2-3	TGTGCCAGTAGCCGGCCCGTGGGCGGCTACACAGATACGCAGTATTTT	CASSRPVGGYTDTQYF
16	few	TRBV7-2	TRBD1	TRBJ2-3	TGTGCCAGCAGGAACACAGGGGGGACCCAGGGAGATACGCAGTATTTT	CASRNTGGTQGDTQYF
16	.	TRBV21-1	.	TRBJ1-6	TGTGCCAGCAGCAACTACAGGGGTCCCGATAATTCACCCCTCCACTTT	CASSNYRGPDNSPLHF
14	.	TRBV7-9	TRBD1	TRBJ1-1	TGTGCCAGCAGAACCGACAGGGGGGAGGGAGAAGCTTTCTTT	CASRTDRGEGEAFF
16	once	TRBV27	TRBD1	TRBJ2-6	TGTGCCAGCAGTCTAAAGACAGGGTCTGGGGCCAACGTCCTGACTTTC	CASSLKTGSGANVLTF
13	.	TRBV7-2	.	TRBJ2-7	TGTGCCAGCAGCTTAGACTTCTCCGCGGAGCAGTACTTC	CASSLDFSAEQYF
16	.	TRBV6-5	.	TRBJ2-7	TGTGCCAGCAGTTACAGGCAGTTCTATGAGGGCTACGAGCAGTACTTC	CASSYRQFYEGYEQYF
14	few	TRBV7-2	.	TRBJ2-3	TGTGCCAGCAGCTTTTTAGCGAGAACAGATACGCAGTATTTT	CASSFLARTDTQYF
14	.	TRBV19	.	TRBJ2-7	TGTGCCAGTAGTCCACCTTGGCGGAGCCGTGAGCAGTACTTC	CASSPPWRSREQYF
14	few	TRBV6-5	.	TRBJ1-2	TGTGCCAGCAGTTACTCGCCAGGGGACTATGGCTACACCTTC	CASSYSPGDYGYTF
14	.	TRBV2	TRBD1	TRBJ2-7	TGTGCCAGCTTTAGGACAGGTCTCTCCTACGAGCAGTACTTC	CASFRTGLSYEQYF
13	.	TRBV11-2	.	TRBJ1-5	TGTGCCAGCAGCTCGGATGATGATCAGCCCCAGCATTTT	CASSSDDDQPQHF
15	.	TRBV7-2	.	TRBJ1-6	TGTGCCAGCAGCCCCGTCACACGACGAAATTCACCCCTCCACTTT	CASSPVTRRNSPLHF
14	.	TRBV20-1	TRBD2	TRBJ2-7	TGCAGTGCGTCACCTAGCGGGGGGTTTTACGAGCAGTACTTC	CSASPSGGFYEQYF
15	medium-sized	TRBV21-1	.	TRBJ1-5	TGTGCCAGCAGCAAGGCCGCTAACAGCAATCAGCCCCAGCATTTT	CASSKAANSNQPQHF
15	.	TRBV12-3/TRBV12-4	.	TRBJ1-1	TGTGCCAGCAGTTTCATGTTCGGGATGAACACTGAAGCTTTCTTT	CASSFMFGMNTEAFF
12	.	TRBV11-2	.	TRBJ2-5	TGTGCCAGCAGCTTAGACGCCAGTACCCAGTACTTC	CASSLDASTQYF
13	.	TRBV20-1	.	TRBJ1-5	TGCAGTGCCTCGGACGGATCCAATCAGCCCCAGCATTTT	CSASDGSNQPQHF